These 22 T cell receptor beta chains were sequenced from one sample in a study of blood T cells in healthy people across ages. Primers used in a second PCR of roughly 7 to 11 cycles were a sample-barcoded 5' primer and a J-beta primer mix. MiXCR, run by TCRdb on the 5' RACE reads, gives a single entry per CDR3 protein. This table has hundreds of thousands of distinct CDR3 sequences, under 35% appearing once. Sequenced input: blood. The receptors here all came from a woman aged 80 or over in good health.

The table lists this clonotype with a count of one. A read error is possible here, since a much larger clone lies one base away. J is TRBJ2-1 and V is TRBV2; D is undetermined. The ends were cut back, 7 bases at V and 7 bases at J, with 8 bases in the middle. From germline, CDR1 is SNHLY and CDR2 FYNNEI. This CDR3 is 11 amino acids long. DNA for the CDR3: TGTGCCAGCACCTACGGTAATGAGCAGTTCTTC. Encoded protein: CASTYGNEQFF. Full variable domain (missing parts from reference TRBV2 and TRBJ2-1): EPEVTQTPSHQVTQMGQEVILRCVPISNHLYFYWYRQILGQKVEFLVSFYNNEISEKSEIFDDQFSVERPDGSNFTLKIRSTKLEDSAMYFCASTYGNEQFFGPGTRLTVL.

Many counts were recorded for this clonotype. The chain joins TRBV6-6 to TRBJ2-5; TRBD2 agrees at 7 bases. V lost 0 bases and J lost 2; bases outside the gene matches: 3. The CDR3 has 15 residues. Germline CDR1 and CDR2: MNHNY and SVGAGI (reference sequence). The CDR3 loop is CASSYSVGGQETQYF. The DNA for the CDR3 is TGTGCCAGCAGTTACTCGGTGGGGGGGCAAGAGACCCAGTACTTC.

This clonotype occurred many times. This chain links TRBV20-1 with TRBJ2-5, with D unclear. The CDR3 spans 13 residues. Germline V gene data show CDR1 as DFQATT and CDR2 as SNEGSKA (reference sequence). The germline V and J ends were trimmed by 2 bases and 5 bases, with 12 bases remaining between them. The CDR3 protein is CSARNLFWETQYF. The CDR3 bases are TGCAGTGCTAGAAACCTTTTTTGGGAGACCCAGTACTTC.

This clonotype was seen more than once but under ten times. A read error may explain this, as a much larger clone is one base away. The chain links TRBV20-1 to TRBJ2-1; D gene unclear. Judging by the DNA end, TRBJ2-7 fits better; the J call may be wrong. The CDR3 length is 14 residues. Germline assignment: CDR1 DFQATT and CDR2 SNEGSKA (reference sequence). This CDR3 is CSASRPSTYNEQYF. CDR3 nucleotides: TGCAGTGCTTCCCGACCCAGTACCTACAATGAGCAGTACTTC.

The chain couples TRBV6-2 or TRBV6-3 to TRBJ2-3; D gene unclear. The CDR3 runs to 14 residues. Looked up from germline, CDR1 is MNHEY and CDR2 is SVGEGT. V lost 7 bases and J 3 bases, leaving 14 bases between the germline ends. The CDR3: CASTAPYRTDTQYF. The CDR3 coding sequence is TGTGCCAGCACAGCCCCATATCGAACAGATACGCAGTATTTT.

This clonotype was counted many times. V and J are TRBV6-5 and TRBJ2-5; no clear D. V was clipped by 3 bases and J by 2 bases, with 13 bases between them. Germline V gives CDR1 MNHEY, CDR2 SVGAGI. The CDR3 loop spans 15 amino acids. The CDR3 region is CASSYRWAEQETQYF. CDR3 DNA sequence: TGTGCCAGCAGTTATCGTTGGGCGGAACAAGAGACCCAGTACTTC.

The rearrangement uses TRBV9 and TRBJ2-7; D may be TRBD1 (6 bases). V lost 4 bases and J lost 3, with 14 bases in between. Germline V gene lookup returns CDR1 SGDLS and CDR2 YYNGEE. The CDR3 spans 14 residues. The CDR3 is CASSPRDNIYEQYF. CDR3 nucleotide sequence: TGTGCCAGCAGCCCCCGGGACAACATCTACGAGCAGTACTTC.

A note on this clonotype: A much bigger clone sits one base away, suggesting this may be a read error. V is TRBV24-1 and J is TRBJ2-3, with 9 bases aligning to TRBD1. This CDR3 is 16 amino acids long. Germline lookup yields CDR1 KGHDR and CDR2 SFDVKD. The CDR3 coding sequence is TGTGTCACCAGTGATAGGGGACAGGGTTTCACAGATACGCAGTATTTT. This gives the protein CVTSDRGQGFTDTQYF.

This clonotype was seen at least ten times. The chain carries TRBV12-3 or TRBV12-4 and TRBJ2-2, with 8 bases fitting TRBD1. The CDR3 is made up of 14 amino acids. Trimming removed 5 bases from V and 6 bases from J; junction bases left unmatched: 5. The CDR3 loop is CASSPGQGPGELFF. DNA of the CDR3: TGTGCCAGCAGTCCCGGACAGGGTCCCGGGGAGCTGTTTTTT.

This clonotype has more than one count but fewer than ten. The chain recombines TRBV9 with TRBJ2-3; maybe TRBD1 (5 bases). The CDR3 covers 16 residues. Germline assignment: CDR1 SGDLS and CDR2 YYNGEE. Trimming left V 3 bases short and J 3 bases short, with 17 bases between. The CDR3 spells CASSAKVWGSTDTQYF. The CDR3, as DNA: TGTGCCAGCAGCGCTAAGGTGTGGGGCTCTACAGATACGCAGTATTTT.

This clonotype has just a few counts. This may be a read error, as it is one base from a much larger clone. DNA of the CDR3: TGTGCCAGCAGCCCTGGGGTGTCTGGCTATAATTCACCCCTCCACTTT. Translated, it gives CASSPGVSGYNSPLHF. The chain couples TRBV7-2 to TRBJ1-6; D unresolved. CDR1 and CDR2 from the germline V gene are SGHTA and FQGNSA. The V end was cut by 5 bases, the J end by 3 bases, with 14 bases between. The CDR3 runs 16 residues.

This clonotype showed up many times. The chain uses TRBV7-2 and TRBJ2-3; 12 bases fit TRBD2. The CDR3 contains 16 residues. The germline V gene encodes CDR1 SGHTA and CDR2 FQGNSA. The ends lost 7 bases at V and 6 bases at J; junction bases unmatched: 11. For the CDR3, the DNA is TGTGCCAGCATGCATCCTAGCGGGGGGGCAACGGATACGCAGTATTTT. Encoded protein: CASMHPSGGATDTQYF.

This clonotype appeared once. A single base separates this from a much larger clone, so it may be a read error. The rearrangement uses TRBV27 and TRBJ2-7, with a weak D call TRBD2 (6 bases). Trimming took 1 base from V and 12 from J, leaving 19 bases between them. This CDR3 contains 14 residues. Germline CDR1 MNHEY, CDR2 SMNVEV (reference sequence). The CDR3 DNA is TGTGCCAGCAGTTTATTGCTTTCCCGGGAGACCCGGTACTTC. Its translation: CASSLLLSRETRYF.

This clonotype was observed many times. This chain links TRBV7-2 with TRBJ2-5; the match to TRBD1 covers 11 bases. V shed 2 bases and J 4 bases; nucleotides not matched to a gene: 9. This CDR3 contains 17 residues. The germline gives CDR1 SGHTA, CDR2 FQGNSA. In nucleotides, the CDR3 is TGTGCCAGCAGCTTACTGGGGACAGGGGGGGGTGGAGAGACCCAGTACTTC. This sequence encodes CASSLLGTGGGGETQYF. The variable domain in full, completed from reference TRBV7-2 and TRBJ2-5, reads GAGVSQSPSNKVTEKGKDVELRCDPISGHTALYWYRQSLGQGLEFLIYFQGNSAPDKSGLPSDRFSAERTGGSVSTLTIQRTQQEDSAVYLCASSLLGTGGGGETQYFGPGTRLLVL.

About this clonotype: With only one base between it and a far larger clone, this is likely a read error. DNA of the CDR3: TGTGCCAGCAGCTTCAACAGCTATGGCTACACCTTC. Translation: CASSFNSYGYTF. The V gene is TRBV7-2, the J gene TRBJ1-2; D is undetermined. Trimming removed 3 bases from V and 4 bases from J, with 6 bases in between. CDR1 and CDR2 (germline): SGHTA, FQGNSA. There are 12 residues in the CDR3.

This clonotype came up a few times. CDR3 protein: CASSGTNEQYF. The DNA for the CDR3 is TGCGCCAGCAGCGGTACGAACGAGCAGTACTTC. The chain is built from TRBV5-1 and TRBJ2-7; D gene ambiguous. This CDR3 has 11 amino acids. V was pared by 4 bases and J by 5 bases, with 7 bases between. Germline lookup yields CDR1 SGHRS and CDR2 YFSETQ.

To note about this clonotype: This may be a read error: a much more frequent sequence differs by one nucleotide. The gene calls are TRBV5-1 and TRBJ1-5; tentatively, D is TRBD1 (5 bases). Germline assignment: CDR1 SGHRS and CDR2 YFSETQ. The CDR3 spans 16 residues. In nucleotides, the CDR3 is TGCGCCAGCAGCTTGGGGGACGGGAATAGCGATCAGCCCCAGCATTTT. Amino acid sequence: CASSLGDGNSDQPQHF.

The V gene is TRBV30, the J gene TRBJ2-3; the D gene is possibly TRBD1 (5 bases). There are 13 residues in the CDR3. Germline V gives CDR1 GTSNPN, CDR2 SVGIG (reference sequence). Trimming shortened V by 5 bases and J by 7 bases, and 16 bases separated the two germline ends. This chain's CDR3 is CAWGRQGSYTQYF. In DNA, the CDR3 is TGTGCCTGGGGGCGTCAGGGATCATATACGCAGTATTTT.

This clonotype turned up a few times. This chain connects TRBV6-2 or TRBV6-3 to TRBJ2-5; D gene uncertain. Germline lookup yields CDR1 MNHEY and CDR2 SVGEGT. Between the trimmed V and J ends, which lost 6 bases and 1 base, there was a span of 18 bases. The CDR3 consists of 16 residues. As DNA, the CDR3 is TGTGCCAGCAGGACGGGTACCGGCGTGGTCCAAGAGACCCAGTACTTC. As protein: CASRTGTGVVQETQYF.

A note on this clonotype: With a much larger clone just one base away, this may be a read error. The CDR3 here is CASGPGQGAHGYTF. The CDR3 DNA reads TGTGCCAGCGGTCCAGGACAGGGGGCGCATGGCTACACCTTC. The genes are TRBV12-3 or TRBV12-4 and TRBJ1-2; 11 bases map to TRBD1. The CDR3 is made up of 14 amino acids. The J segment lost 6 bases and the V segment lost 8 bases, leaving 8 bases of the junction unmatched.

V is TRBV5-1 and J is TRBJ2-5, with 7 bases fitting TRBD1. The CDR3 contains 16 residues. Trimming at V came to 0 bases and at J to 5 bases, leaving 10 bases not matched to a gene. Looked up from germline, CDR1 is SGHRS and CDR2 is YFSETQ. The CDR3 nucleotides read TGCGCCAGCAGCTTGGAGGGACAGCGACAAGCGGAGACCCAGTACTTC. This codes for CASSLEGQRQAETQYF.

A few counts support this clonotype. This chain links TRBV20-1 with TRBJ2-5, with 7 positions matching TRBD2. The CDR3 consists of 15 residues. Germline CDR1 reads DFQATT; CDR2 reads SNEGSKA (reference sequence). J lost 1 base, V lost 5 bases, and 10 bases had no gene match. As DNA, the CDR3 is TGCAGTGCTCCCATTAGCAAGCGGGGCCAAGAGACCCAGTACTTC. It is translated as CSAPISKRGQETQYF.